This TCR beta chain is from a study of cytomegalovirus exposure and HLA in healthy donors. About the research overall: An early data release held approximately 80 million unique TCRs from HLA-typed donors.

With 8 bases removed from V and 3 bases from J, the gap between germline ends came to 14 bases. The CDR3 spans 14 residues. Germline CDR1 is LNHDA and CDR2 is SQIVND (reference sequence). A multiplex PCR was run with 60 Vbeta primers and 13 Jbeta primers. Sequencing was performed with immunoSEQ multiplex PCR; in TCRdb, only in-frame clones are kept and a portion is missing. The table shows 65,000 to 85,000 clones, with around 10% occurring only once. This clone was recorded a few times. The antigen remains undetermined. Study-level points and caveats: In vitro confirmation showed a few CMV-associated chains to be CMV antigen specific.

The receptor comes from a man aged 60 to 69 in good health and CMV-seropositive. The chain carries TRBV19 and TRBJ1-5; possibly TRBD1 for D (6 bases). Sequencing was done on a sample of PBMCs. The CDR3 here is CASSTTGSNQPQHF. The CDR3 DNA is TGTGCCAGTTCAACCACAGGGTCCAATCAGCCCCAGCATTTT.